One and the same sample provided the 2 T cell receptor beta chains below, sequenced in a study of siplizumab effects on memory and regulatory T cells (dated by TCRdb to the late 2010s). Libraries were constructed by the immunoSEQ multiplex PCR assay. Drawn from immuneACCESS, this table holds only the in-frame rearrangements with V and J called that TCRdb kept. Clones are partly lost; checked studies trace under half to an unresolved V gene and leave the rest unexplained. The table for this sample lists tens of thousands of clones; approximately 95% of them were counted only once. The ten largest account for about 40% of the sample. Material: CD8+ T cells sorted from blood. Receptors were obtained from a human donor in good health.

As DNA, the CDR3 is TGTGCCAGCAGCTTTGGTAACGAGCAGTACTTC. Its protein is CASSFGNEQYF. The chain employs TRBV7-8 and TRBJ2-5; D gene unclear. The last part of the DNA fits TRBJ2-7 better; the J call may be wrong. CDR3 length: 11 residues. The germline V gene encodes CDR1 SGHVS and CDR2 FQNEAQ.

The chain has TRBV2 and TRBJ2-1; TRBD2 is a possible D gene (5 bases). Germline-derived CDR1 and CDR2 are SNHLY and FYNNEI. V lost 4 bases and J lost 10, with 8 bases in between. The length of the CDR3 is 11 residues. CDR3 residues: CASSGGLEQFF. CDR3 sequence (DNA): TGTGCCAGCAGTGGCGGACTGGAGCAGTTCTTC. Combining the CDR3 with reference TRBV2 and TRBJ2-1 gives the whole variable domain EPEVTQTPSHQVTQMGQEVILRCVPISNHLYFYWYRQILGQKVEFLVSFYNNEISEKSEIFDDQFSVERPDGSNFTLKIRSTKLEDSAMYFCASSGGLEQFFGPGTRLTVL.